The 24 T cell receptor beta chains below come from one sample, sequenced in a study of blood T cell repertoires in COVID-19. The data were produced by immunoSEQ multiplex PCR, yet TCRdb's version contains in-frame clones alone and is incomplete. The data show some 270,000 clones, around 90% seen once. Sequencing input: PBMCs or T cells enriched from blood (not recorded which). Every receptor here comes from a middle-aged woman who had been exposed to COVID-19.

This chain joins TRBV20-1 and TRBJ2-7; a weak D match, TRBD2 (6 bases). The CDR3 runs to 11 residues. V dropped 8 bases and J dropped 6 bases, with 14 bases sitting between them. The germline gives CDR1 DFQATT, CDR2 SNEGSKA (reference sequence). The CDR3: CSLGPSVEQYV. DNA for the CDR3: TGCAGTCTCGGGCCTAGCGTCGAGCAGTACGTC.

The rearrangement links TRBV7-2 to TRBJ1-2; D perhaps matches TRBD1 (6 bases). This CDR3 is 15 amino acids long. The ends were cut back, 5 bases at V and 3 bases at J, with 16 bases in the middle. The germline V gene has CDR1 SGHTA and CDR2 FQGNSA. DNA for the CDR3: TGTGCCAGCAGCCAAGGGACGGGGGGCGACTATGGCTACACCTTC. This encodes CASSQGTGGDYGYTF. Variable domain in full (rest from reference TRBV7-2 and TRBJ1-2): GAGVSQSPSNKVTEKGKDVELRCDPISGHTALYWYRQSLGQGLEFLIYFQGNSAPDKSGLPSDRFSAERTGGSVSTLTIQRTQQEDSAVYLCASSQGTGGDYGYTFGSGTRLTVV.

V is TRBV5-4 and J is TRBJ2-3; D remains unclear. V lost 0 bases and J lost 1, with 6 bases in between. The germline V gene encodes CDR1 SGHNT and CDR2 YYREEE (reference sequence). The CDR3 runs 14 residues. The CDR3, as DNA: TGTGCCAGCAGCTTGGAGTCAGGCACAGATACGCAGTATTTT. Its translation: CASSLESGTDTQYF.

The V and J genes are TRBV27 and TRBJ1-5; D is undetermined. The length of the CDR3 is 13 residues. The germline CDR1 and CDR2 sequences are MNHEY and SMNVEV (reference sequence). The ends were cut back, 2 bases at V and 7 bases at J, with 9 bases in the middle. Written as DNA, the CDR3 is TGTGCCAGCAGTTTAGAGAGGGCCCAGCCCCAGCATTTT. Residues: CASSLERAQPQHF.

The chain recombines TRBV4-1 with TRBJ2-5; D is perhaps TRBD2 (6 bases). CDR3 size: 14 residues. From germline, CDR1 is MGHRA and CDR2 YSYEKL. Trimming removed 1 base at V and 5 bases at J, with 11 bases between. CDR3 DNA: TGCGCCAGCAGCCAAGGTGGGACTGGGGAGACCCAGTACTTC. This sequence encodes CASSQGGTGETQYF.

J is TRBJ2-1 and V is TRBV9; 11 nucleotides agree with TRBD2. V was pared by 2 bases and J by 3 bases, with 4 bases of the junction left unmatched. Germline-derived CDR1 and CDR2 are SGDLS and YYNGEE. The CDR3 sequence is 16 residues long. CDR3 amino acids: CASSVETSGIYNEQFF. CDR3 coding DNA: TGTGCCAGCAGCGTTGAGACTAGCGGGATCTACAATGAGCAGTTCTTC.

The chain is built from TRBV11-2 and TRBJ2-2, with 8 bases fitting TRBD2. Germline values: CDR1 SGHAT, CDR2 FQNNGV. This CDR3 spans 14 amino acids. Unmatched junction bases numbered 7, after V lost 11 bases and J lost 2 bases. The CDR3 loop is CASHSGANTGELFF. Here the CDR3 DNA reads TGTGCCTCCCATAGCGGGGCCAACACCGGGGAGCTGTTTTTT.

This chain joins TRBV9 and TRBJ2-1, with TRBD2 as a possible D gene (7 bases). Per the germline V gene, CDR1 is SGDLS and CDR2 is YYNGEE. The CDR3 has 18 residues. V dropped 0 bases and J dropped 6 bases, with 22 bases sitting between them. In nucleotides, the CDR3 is TGTGCCAGCAGCGTAGATGCAGGGGCGGGAGCTTCAGGCAATGAGCAGTTCTTC. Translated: CASSVDAGAGASGNEQFF. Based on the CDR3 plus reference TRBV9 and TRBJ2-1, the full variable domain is DSGVTQTPKHLITATGQRVTLRCSPRSGDLSVYWYQQSLDQGLQFLIQYYNGEERAKGNILERFSAQQFPDLHSELNLSSLELGDSALYFCASSVDAGAGASGNEQFFGPGTRLTVL.

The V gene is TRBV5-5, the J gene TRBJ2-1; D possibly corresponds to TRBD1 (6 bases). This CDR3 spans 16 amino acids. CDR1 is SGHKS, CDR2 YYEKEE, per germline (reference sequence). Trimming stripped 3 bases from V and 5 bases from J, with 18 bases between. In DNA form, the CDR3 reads TGTGCCAGCAGCTCTACAGGGTCCGCGATCGACAATGAGCAGTTCTTC. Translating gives CASSSTGSAIDNEQFF.

CDR3: CASSKRTRAVYEQYV. In DNA form, the CDR3 reads TGTGCCAGCAGCAAACGGACTAGAGCGGTATACGAGCAGTACGTC. The rearrangement joins TRBV21-1 to TRBJ2-7; the table's D call, TRBD2, has no DNA check behind it. TRBV21-1 is a recognized pseudogene. The CDR3 is made up of 15 amino acids.

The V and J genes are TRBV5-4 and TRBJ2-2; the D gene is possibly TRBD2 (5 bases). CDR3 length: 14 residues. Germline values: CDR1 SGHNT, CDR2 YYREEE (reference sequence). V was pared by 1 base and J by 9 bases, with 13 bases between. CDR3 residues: CASSLRAAERELFF. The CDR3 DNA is TGTGCCAGCAGCTTGCGAGCGGCGGAGAGGGAGCTGTTTTTT.

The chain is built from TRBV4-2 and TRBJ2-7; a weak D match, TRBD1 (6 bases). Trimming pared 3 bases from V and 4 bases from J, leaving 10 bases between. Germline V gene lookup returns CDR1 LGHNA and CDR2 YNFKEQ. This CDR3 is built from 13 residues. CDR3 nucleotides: TGTGCCAGCAGCCAGGACAGCCAGTACGAGCAGTACTTC. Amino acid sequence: CASSQDSQYEQYF.

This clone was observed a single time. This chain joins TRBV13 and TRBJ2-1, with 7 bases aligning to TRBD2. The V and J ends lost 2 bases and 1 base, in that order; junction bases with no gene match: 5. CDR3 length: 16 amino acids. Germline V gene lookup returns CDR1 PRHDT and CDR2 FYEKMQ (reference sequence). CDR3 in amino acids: CASSLLADLSYNEQFF. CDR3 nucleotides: TGTGCCAGCAGCTTACTAGCGGACCTGTCCTACAATGAGCAGTTCTTC. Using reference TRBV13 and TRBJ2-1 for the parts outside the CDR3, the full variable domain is AAGVIQSPRHLIKEKRETATLKCYPIPRHDTVYWYQQGPGQDPQFLISFYEKMQSDKGSIPDRFSAQQFSDYHSELNMSSLELGDSALYFCASSLLADLSYNEQFFGPGTRLTVL.

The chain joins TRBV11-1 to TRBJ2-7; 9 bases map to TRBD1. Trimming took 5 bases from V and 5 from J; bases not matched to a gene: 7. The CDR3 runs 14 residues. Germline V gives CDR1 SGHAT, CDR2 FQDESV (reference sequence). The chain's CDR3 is CASSPGQGVHEQYV. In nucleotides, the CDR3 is TGTGCCAGCAGCCCGGGACAGGGAGTCCACGAGCAGTACGTC.

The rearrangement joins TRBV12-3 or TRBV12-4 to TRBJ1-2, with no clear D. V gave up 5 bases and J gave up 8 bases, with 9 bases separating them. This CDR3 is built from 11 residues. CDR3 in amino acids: CASSLQRGYTF. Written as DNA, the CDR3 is TGTGCCAGCAGTCTACAGCGGGGCTACACCTTC.

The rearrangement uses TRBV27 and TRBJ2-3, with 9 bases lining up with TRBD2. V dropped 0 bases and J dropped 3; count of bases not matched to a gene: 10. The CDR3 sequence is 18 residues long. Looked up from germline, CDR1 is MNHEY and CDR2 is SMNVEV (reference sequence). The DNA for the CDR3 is TGTGCCAGCAGTTTATCGGGACTGGGACTAGCTCCGACAGATACGCAGTATTTT. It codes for CASSLSGLGLAPTDTQYF.

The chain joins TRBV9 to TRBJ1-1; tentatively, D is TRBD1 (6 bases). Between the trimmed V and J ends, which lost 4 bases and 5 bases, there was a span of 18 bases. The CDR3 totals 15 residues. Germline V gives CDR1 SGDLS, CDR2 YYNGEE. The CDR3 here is CASSSEGGGWTEAFF. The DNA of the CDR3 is TGTGCCAGCAGCTCCGAAGGGGGGGGATGGACTGAAGCTTTCTTT.

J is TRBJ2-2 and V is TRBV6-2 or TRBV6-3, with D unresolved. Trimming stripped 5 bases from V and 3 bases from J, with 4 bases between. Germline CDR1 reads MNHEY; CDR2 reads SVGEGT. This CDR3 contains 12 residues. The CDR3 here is CASSPDTGELFF. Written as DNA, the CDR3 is TGTGCCAGCAGTCCAGACACCGGGGAGCTGTTTTTT.

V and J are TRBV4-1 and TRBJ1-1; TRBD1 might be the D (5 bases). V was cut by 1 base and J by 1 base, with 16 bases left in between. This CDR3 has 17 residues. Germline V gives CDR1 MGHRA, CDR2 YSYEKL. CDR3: CASSQGRVGVRNTEAFF. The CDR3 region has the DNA TGCGCCAGCAGCCAAGGCAGGGTCGGCGTACGGAACACTGAAGCTTTCTTT.

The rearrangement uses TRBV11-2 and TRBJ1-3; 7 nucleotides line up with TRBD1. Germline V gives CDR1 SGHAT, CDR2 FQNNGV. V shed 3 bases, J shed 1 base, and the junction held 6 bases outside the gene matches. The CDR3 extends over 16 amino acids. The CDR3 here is CASSFIQGTSGNTIYF. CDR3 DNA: TGTGCCAGCAGCTTTATACAGGGGACGTCTGGAAACACCATATATTTT.

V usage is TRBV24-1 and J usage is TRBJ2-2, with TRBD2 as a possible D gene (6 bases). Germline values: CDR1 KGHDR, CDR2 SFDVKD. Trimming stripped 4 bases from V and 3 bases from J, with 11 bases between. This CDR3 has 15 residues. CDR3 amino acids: CATSDPGLYTGELFF. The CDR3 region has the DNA TGTGCCACCAGTGACCCGGGACTTTACACCGGGGAGCTGTTTTTT.

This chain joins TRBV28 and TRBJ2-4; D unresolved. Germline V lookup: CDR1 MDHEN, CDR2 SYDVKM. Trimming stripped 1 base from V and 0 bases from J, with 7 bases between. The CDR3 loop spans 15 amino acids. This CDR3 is CASSLSTLAKNIQYF. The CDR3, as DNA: TGTGCCAGCAGTTTATCGACATTAGCCAAAAACATTCAGTACTTC.

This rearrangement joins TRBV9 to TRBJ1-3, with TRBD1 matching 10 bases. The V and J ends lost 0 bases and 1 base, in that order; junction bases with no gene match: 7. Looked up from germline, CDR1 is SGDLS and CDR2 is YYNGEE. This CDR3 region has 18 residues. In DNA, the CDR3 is TGTGCCAGCAGCGTAGGTCGGGACAGGGGATTTTCTGGAAACACCATATATTTT. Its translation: CASSVGRDRGFSGNTIYF.

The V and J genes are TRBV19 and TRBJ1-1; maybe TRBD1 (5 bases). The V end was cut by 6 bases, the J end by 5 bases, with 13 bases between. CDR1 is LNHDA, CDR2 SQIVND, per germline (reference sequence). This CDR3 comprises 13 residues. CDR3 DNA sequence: TGTGCCAGTAGCCTACTGACAGAAACTGAAGCTTTCTTT. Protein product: CASSLLTETEAFF. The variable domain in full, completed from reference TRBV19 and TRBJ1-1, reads DGGITQSPKYLFRKEGQNVTLSCEQNLNHDAMYWYRQDPGQGLRLIYYSQIVNDFQKGDIAEGYSVSREKKESFPLTVTSAQKNPTAFYLCASSLLTETEAFFGQGTRLTVV.